The 19 T cell receptor beta chains listed next were all sequenced from one sample in a study of spatial heterogeneity in lung cancer. MiXCR was run by TCRdb on the 5' RACE reads, yielding one entry per CDR3 protein. The table records more than 65,000 distinct CDR3 sequences, roughly an eighth of them present only once. Time point reported: sample taken at primary tumor resection. Whole RNA from tumor, nontumor lung or frozen PBMC was sequenced unsorted. Sequences were derived from PBMCs, sampled at surgery. The receptors shown here come from a male donor with early-stage non-small cell lung cancer.

This clonotype was detected ten times or more. The chain uses TRBV13 and TRBJ2-3; tentatively, D is TRBD1 (6 bases). Trimming removed 5 bases at V and 5 bases at J, with 17 bases between. The CDR3 is made up of 15 amino acids. The V gene's germline CDR1 is PRHDT and CDR2 FYEKMQ (reference sequence). As DNA, the CDR3 is TGTGCCAGCAGCCCTAAGGGGGATTTTGGAGATACGCAGTATTTT. Its protein product is CASSPKGDFGDTQYF.

Only a few counts were recorded for this clonotype. V is TRBV12-3 or TRBV12-4 and J is TRBJ2-2; weak D call: TRBD2 (5 bases). The CDR3 is 14 residues long. Trimming took 3 bases from V and 2 from J, leaving 7 bases between them. Here the CDR3 DNA reads TGTGCCAGCAGTTTCGGACTCAACACCGGGGAGCTGTTTTTT. The encoded protein is CASSFGLNTGELFF.

The rearrangement joins TRBV9 to TRBJ2-2, with a weak D call TRBD1 (5 bases). CDR3 size: 15 residues. Germline V gives CDR1 SGDLS, CDR2 YYNGEE. The germline V and J ends were trimmed by 0 bases and 4 bases, with 10 bases remaining between them. The CDR3: CASSVDAGRTGELFF. The CDR3 bases are TGTGCCAGCAGCGTAGATGCAGGGCGCACCGGGGAGCTGTTTTTT. Full variable domain (rest looked up from reference TRBV9 and TRBJ2-2): DSGVTQTPKHLITATGQRVTLRCSPRSGDLSVYWYQQSLDQGLQFLIQYYNGEERAKGNILERFSAQQFPDLHSELNLSSLELGDSALYFCASSVDAGRTGELFFGEGSRLTVL.

The chain has TRBV4-1 and TRBJ1-2, with D possibly being TRBD1 (6 bases). V lost 1 base, J lost 7 bases, and 22 bases lay in between. Germline CDR1 is MGHRA and CDR2 is YSYEKL. The CDR3 spans 17 residues. CDR3 residues: CASSQGPTPGERGGYTF. CDR3 DNA sequence: TGCGCCAGCAGCCAAGGCCCCACCCCAGGGGAAAGGGGTGGCTACACCTTC.

A few counts support this clonotype. CDR3 sequence: CASSQQGVRTEAFF. CDR3 DNA sequence: TGTGCCAGCAGTCAACAGGGGGTAAGGACTGAAGCTTTCTTT. J is TRBJ1-1 and V is TRBV2, with 8 bases that match TRBD1. J gave up 5 bases and V 5 bases, and 7 bases lay outside the gene matches. The germline V gene encodes CDR1 SNHLY and CDR2 FYNNEI. The CDR3 covers 14 residues.

V is TRBV6-5 and J is TRBJ2-5; no clear D gene. V was trimmed by 7 bases and J by 5 bases, leaving 8 bases between them. The CDR3 loop spans 11 amino acids. Germline V gene data show CDR1 as MNHEY and CDR2 as SVGAGI. The DNA for the CDR3 is TGTGCCAGCAAAGGGTCGGAGACCCAGTACTTC. Its translation is CASKGSETQYF.

This clonotype has ten or more counts. This chain connects TRBV3-1 to TRBJ2-7; the D is unclear. The CDR3 is 11 amino acids. V lost 3 bases to trimming and J lost 7 bases, with 7 bases between them. Per the germline V gene, CDR1 is LGHDT and CDR2 is YNNKEL (reference sequence). DNA of the CDR3: TGTGCCAGCAGCCATGGGTTGGAGCAGTACTTC. Its translation: CASSHGLEQYF.

The V call is TRBV20-1, the J call TRBJ2-5, with 8 positions matching TRBD2. This CDR3 spans 13 amino acids. J gave up 2 bases and V 5 bases, and 4 bases lay outside the gene matches. The germline CDR1 and CDR2 sequences are DFQATT and SNEGSKA (reference sequence). CDR3 in amino acids: CSAVSSGQETQYF. The CDR3 nucleotides are TGCAGTGCTGTGTCTAGCGGGCAAGAGACCCAGTACTTC.

This clonotype was picked up many times. V and J are TRBV7-9 and TRBJ1-2; D is uncertain. The CDR3 covers 12 residues. The V gene lost 5 bases and the J gene lost 6 bases, with 10 bases spanning the gap. Per germline, CDR1 SEHNR and CDR2 FQNEAQ (reference sequence). CDR3 sequence: CASSVRAHGYTF. The CDR3 DNA reads as TGTGCCAGCAGCGTCAGAGCCCATGGCTACACCTTC.

This sequence joins TRBV4-1 and TRBJ2-1; 7 bases fit TRBD2. J lost 2 bases, V lost 0 bases, and 4 bases had no gene match. The CDR3 covers 16 residues. Germline values: CDR1 MGHRA, CDR2 YSYEKL. CDR3 in DNA: TGCGCCAGCAGCCAAGACCAAGCGGGACCCTACAATGAGCAGTTCTTC. Translating gives CASSQDQAGPYNEQFF.

This clonotype was seen only a few times. The chain combines TRBV7-9 with TRBJ2-1, with 8 positions matching TRBD1. The germline gives CDR1 SEHNR, CDR2 FQNEAQ (reference sequence). This CDR3 has 14 amino acids. V lost 5 bases to trimming and J lost 3 bases; unmatched junction nucleotides: 3. The CDR3 sequence: CASSQGALYNEQFF. CDR3 nucleotides: TGTGCCAGCAGCCAGGGGGCCCTCTACAATGAGCAGTTCTTC. Full variable domain (outside the CDR3, taken from reference TRBV7-9 and TRBJ2-1): DTGVSQNPRHKITKRGQNVTFRCDPISEHNRLYWYRQTLGQGPEFLTYFQNEAQLEKSRLLSDRFSAERPKGSFSTLEIQRTEQGDSAMYLCASSQGALYNEQFFGPGTRLTVL.

The V gene is TRBV29-1, the J gene TRBJ2-5; D gene unclear. The length of the CDR3 is 10 residues. Germline V gene lookup returns CDR1 SQVTM and CDR2 ANQGSEA. The V and J ends lost 4 bases and 4 bases respectively, with 4 bases between them. The CDR3 protein is CSVGVETQYF. The CDR3 DNA follows: TGCAGCGTTGGTGTAGAGACCCAGTACTTC.

The rearrangement uses TRBV5-1 and TRBJ1-1; 7 bases align to TRBD1. V shed 3 bases and J 1 base; nucleotides not matched to a gene: 3. Germline loops: CDR1 SGHRS, CDR2 YFSETQ. There are 14 residues in the CDR3. DNA of the CDR3: TGCGCCAGCAGCTGGGACAGCCCGAACACTGAAGCTTTCTTT. Protein product: CASSWDSPNTEAFF.

This clonotype appeared a few times. V usage is TRBV5-1 and J usage is TRBJ2-5; 7 bases match TRBD2. This CDR3 region has 14 residues. CDR1 is SGHRS, CDR2 YFSETQ, per germline. Losses at the gene ends were 5 bases for V and 5 bases for J; bases not matched to a gene: 9. The CDR3 nucleotides read TGCGCCAGCAGTCAATGGCGGGGAGGGGAGACCCAGTACTTC. Protein: CASSQWRGGETQYF.

This clonotype was observed a few times. This rearrangement joins TRBV14 to TRBJ1-1, with D possibly being TRBD1 (5 bases). V lost 1 base to trimming and J lost 7 bases, with 10 bases between them. This CDR3 is built from 13 residues. CDR1 and CDR2 from the germline V gene are SGHDN and FVKESK. DNA for the CDR3: TGTGCCAGCAGCCAAGTGACCGGGGGTGAAGCTTTCTTT. It yields the protein CASSQVTGGEAFF. The whole variable domain, remainder taken from reference TRBV14 and TRBJ1-1, is EAGVTQFPSHSVIEKGQTVTLRCDPISGHDNLYWYRRVMGKEIKFLLHFVKESKQDESGMPNNRFLAERTGGTYSTLKVQPAELEDSGVYFCASSQVTGGEAFFGQGTRLTVV.

Within the sample, this clonotype is medium-sized. This chain uses TRBV5-6 with TRBJ1-1; the D gene is possibly TRBD1 (5 bases). This CDR3 is 14 amino acids long. The germline CDR1 and CDR2 sequences are SGHDT and YYEEEE. Trimming took 1 base from V and 4 from J, leaving 11 bases between them. For the CDR3, the DNA is TGTGCCAGCAGCTTGCAGGGCACAGGCACTGAAGCTTTCTTT. Translated, it gives CASSLQGTGTEAFF. Combining the CDR3 with reference TRBV5-6 and TRBJ1-1 gives the whole variable domain DAGVTQSPTHLIKTRGQQVTLRCSPKSGHDTVSWYQQALGQGPQFIFQYYEEEERQRGNFPDRFSGHQFPNYSSELNVNALLLGDSALYLCASSLQGTGTEAFFGQGTRLTVV.

The chain has TRBV19 and TRBJ1-2; D gene unclear. Trimming left V 1 base short and J 5 bases short, with 5 bases between. Germline CDR1 LNHDA, CDR2 SQIVND (reference sequence). There are 12 residues in the CDR3. The CDR3 region is CASSIVDYGYTF. Written as DNA, the CDR3 is TGTGCCAGTAGTATAGTTGATTATGGCTACACCTTC.

CDR3 DNA: TGTGCCAGCAGTCTTTACCGGGACTCGATCGAGCAGTACTTC. This codes for CASSLYRDSIEQYF. The chain links TRBV2 to TRBJ2-7; tentatively, D is TRBD2 (6 bases). This CDR3 has 14 amino acids. CDR1 and CDR2 from the germline V gene are SNHLY and FYNNEI. Trimming pared 5 bases from V and 6 bases from J, leaving 17 bases between.

There are many counts of this clonotype. The chain recombines TRBV12-3 or TRBV12-4 with TRBJ1-1; D possibly corresponds to TRBD1 (6 bases). V lost 6 bases and J 4 bases, leaving 18 bases between the germline ends. The CDR3 is 15 residues long. CDR3 coding DNA: TGTGCCAGCAGCCCAAACCCGGGGGCTATCACTGAAGCTTTCTTT. It codes for CASSPNPGAITEAFF.